This T cell receptor (beta chain) was captured by sequencing in a study of blood T cell repertoires in COVID-19. Clones were read by immunoSEQ multiplex PCR, and TCRdb kept only the in-frame ones, dropping some. The sample contains 150,000 to 200,000 clones, nearly 85% of which appear only once. V was pared by 2 bases and J by 12 bases, with 8 bases between. The CDR3 is 11 residues long. Germline V gene sequence: CDR1 MNHEY, CDR2 SVGAGI. The source is a woman under 40 with acute or convalescent COVID-19. Sequencing input: peripheral blood. The genes are TRBV6-5 and TRBJ2-1; perhaps TRBD2 as D (6 bases). CDR3 sequence (DNA): TGTGCCAGCAGTTACGGGGGGAGGCAGTTCTTC. Translation gives CASSYGGRQFF.